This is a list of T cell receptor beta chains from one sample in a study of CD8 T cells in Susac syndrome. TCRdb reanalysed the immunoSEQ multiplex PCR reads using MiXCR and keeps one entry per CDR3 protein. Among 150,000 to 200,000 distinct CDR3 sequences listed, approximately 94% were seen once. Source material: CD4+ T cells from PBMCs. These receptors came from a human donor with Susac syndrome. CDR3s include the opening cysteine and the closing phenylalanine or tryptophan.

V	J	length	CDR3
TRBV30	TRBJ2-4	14	CAWSVAGAKNIQYF
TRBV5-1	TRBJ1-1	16	CASSLPPDRAGTEAFF
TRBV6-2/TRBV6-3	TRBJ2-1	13	CASSYTEGNEQFF
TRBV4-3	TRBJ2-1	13	CASRDRGGNEQFF
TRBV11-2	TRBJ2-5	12	CASSLATATIYF
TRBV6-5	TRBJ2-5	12	CASRTGWETQYF
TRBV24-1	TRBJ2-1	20	CATSDTAGTSGSSSYNEQFF
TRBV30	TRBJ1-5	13	CALDRGSNQPQHF
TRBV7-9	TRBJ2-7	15	CASSRGQGGSYEQYF
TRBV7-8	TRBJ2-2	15	CASSFGLVVAGELFF